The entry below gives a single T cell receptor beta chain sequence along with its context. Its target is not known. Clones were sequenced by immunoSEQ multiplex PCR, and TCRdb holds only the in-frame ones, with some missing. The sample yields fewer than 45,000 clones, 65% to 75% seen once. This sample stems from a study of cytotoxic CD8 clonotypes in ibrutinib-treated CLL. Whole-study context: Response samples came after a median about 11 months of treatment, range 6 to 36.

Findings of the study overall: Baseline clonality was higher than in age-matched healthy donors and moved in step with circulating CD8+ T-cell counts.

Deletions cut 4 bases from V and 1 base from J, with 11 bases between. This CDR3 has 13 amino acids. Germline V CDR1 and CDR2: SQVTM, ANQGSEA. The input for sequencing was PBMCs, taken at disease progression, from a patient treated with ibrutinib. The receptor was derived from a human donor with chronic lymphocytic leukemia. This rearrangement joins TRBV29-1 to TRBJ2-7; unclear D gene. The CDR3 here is CSVGSDSSYEQYF. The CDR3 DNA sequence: TGCAGCGTTGGGTCGGATTCTTCCTACGAGCAGTACTTC.